Listed below are T cell receptor beta chains from one sample, sequenced in a study of blood T cell repertoires in COVID-19. Some clones are missing from TCRdb's copy, which holds only in-frame ones; the method was immunoSEQ multiplex PCR. Here the sample spans roughly 50,000 clones, just over 85% being singletons. Sequencing was done on a sample of peripheral blood. The receptors come from a woman older than 75 with COVID-19, enrolled during active disease. The conserved cysteine and the conserved F or W are not part of the CDR3 here. D genes are given only for firm matches.

ASSEDYVARKSNQPQH,.,TRBV6-1
ASSSSPLSTEAF,.,TRBV28
ASSYPGQGGFSQPQH,TRBD1,TRBV28
ASSLDRGDRNTIY,TRBD1,TRBV5-1
ASSSGWLQTGPHEQY,.,TRBV5-1
ATSRVHGGEGNSPLH,.,TRBV15
ASSLGQGSYT,TRBD1,TRBV5-6
ASSSTGQGTEQF,TRBD1,TRBV11-3
ASSPHRTRGGDTQY,TRBD2,TRBV7-8
ASRLRPGGDEQF,TRBD2,TRBV28
ASSREFVGRNTEAF,.,TRBV5-1
ASSLSRSEETQY,.,TRBV27
ASSLLKGTISRAADTQY,.,TRBV3-1/TRBV3-2
ASRDRGTTEAF,TRBD1,TRBV12-3/TRBV12-4
ASSLEEPNTDTQY,.,TRBV5-1
ASSLRIGDTEAF,.,TRBV5-1
ASSFQGAHYGYT,TRBD1,TRBV27
ASSLALRGYT,.,TRBV12-3/TRBV12-4
ASKRGTSGPTDTQY,TRBD2,TRBV5-4
ASSFRADGGQGGYT,.,TRBV5-1
ASSMASGGADTQY,TRBD2,TRBV19
ASSYTENTEAF,.,TRBV27
ASSPRVDTYEQY,.,TRBV18
AISEPTKGVDGYT,.,TRBV10-3
ASSYSAGVLQETQY,TRBD2,TRBV6-5
SASRQGSSYGYT,.,TRBV20-1
ASSRQGGEKLF,TRBD1,TRBV2
ASSLVGGVPGELF,.,TRBV7-9
ASSYPEGGFYEQY,.,TRBV6-6
ASSPIRQDVNTEAF,.,TRBV18
ASSLIRASGPDTQY,TRBD2,TRBV5-1
ASSVLQSTGNTIY,.,TRBV2
ASRSGVLSNQPQH,.,TRBV5-1
SIKRGGAGRETQY,.,TRBV29-1
ASSYSRVPGNIQY,.,TRBV6-5
ASMGGLTYNEQF,TRBD2,TRBV6-5
ASSLAGRQGPF,TRBD1,TRBV12-3/TRBV12-4
ASSFFRNTEAF,.,TRBV12-3/TRBV12-4
ASSPGTGVPNTQY,TRBD1,TRBV18
ASSIQAGSTDTQY,TRBD2,TRBV5-1
ASSYGRGLRNQPQH,.,TRBV6-2/TRBV6-3
ASRYTVRQGNGEAF,.,TRBV27
ASSYLPRGSNYGYT,.,TRBV6-5
ASQIAGTDTQY,TRBD2,TRBV5-1
ASKPGLAGLQETQY,TRBD2,TRBV2
ASVEYSNQPQH,.,TRBV6-5
AWRPGSGGAKETQY,TRBD2,TRBV30
ASSPTRVQETQY,.,TRBV7-8
ASSMYGQGALAEAF,TRBD1,TRBV19
ASMRLNEQF,.,TRBV6-5
ASSHPGQGYEQY,TRBD1,TRBV18
ASSLEQQNEKLF,.,TRBV7-9
ASSLRGRGYT,TRBD1,TRBV11-2
ASSLALAGGSSTDTQY,TRBD2,TRBV7-8
ASSISVRGNTEAF,.,TRBV19
ASSIDRPAGYT,.,TRBV19
ASSLIQGDNEQF,TRBD1,TRBV5-1
ASSRQGFYGYT,TRBD1,TRBV19
ASSLERRQGMNTEAF,.,TRBV13